This TCR beta chain was captured in a study of cytomegalovirus exposure and HLA in healthy donors. Study-wide results and limits: Analysis was carried out at a later point, and it linked a missense DCLRE1C variant to TCR beta V- and J-gene trimming. In a later analysis, specific HLA alleles were associated with some 16,000 TCR beta sequences at a 0.05 false discovery rate. Presence/absence analyses assumed roughly uniform sequencing depth across donors, which may not hold.

Points on this clone: Antigen specificity is unknown.

Vbeta (60) and Jbeta (13) primers were used in the PCR. Here immunoSEQ multiplex PCR was the method, and the copy in TCRdb shows in-frame clones only, minus some. The sample comprises 90,000 to 110,000 clones, 81% of which are singletons, and 2.2% rests with the top ten. V was cut by 5 bases and J by 4 bases, with 8 bases left in between. Germline V gene lookup returns CDR1 SGHTA and CDR2 FQGTGA. This CDR3 is 13 amino acids long. Sequencing was carried out using PBMCs. The receptor's source is a woman in her 30s in good health and CMV-seronegative. J is TRBJ2-2 and V is TRBV7-3; D gene uncertain. CDR3 amino acids: CASSGQVTGELFF. CDR3 DNA: TGTGCCAGCAGCGGGCAGGTCACCGGGGAGCTGTTTTTT.